Listed here are 6 T cell receptor beta chains from one sample, sequenced in a study of identical twins. TCRdb ran MiXCR on the 5' RACE reads and lists one entry per CDR3 protein. The table includes hundreds of thousands of distinct CDR3 sequences, approximately 18% detected once. The same sample was also used in a study of T cells expressing NK-cell markers.

Sequencing was performed on PBMCs. These receptors all stem from a woman in her late teens or twenties in good health.

The chain carries TRBV5-8 and TRBJ2-3; D remains ambiguous. Trimming left V 2 bases short and J 3 bases short, with 13 bases between. The CDR3 spans 15 residues. Germline assignment: CDR1 SGHTS and CDR2 YDEGEE. The CDR3 here is CASSFRIVWTDTQYF. The CDR3 bases are TGTGCCAGCAGCTTTCGAATAGTCTGGACAGATACGCAGTATTTT.

This clonotype was counted a few times. The chain carries TRBV12-3 or TRBV12-4 and TRBJ2-7; D assignment may be TRBD1 or TRBD2 (5 bases each). V shed 1 base and J shed 5 bases, with 12 bases lying between them. This CDR3 contains 14 residues. CDR3 protein: CASSLGGRNDEQYF. The DNA of the CDR3 is TGTGCCAGCAGTTTAGGGGGGAGAAACGACGAGCAGTACTTC.

The CDR3 nucleotides read TGTGCCAGCAGCTACTTTTGGGGGTTGTACGAGCAGTACTTC. Its protein product is CASSYFWGLYEQYF. V usage is TRBV7-8 and J usage is TRBJ2-7, with D perhaps being TRBD1 or TRBD2 (5 bases each). The CDR3 has 14 residues. In germline, CDR1 is SGHVS, CDR2 FQNEAQ. V was trimmed by 4 bases and J by 4 bases, leaving 14 bases between them.

This clonotype turned up a few times. The chain couples TRBV29-1 to TRBJ2-3; no reliable D call. The CDR3 extends over 14 amino acids. Between the trimmed V and J ends, which lost 8 bases and 2 bases, there was a span of 17 bases. Germline loops: CDR1 SQVTM, CDR2 ANQGSEA. The chain's CDR3 is CSSSRARITDTQYF. In nucleotides, the CDR3 is TGCAGCTCAAGCAGAGCCCGGATCACAGATACGCAGTATTTT.

This rearrangement joins TRBV11-1 to TRBJ2-2; 11 bases agree with TRBD2. This CDR3 is 19 amino acids long. J was trimmed by 7 bases and V by 5 bases; bases with no gene match: 18. Per germline, CDR1 SGHAT and CDR2 FQDESV (reference sequence). DNA of the CDR3: TGTGCCAGCAGCCTCCGTTTCGTTAGCGGGAGGGCCGCGGTCGGGGAGCTGTTTTTT. The encoded protein is CASSLRFVSGRAAVGELFF.

V and J are TRBV7-9 and TRBJ1-1, with 9 nucleotides matching TRBD1. The ends lost 6 bases at V and 0 bases at J; junction bases unmatched: 8. In germline, CDR1 is SEHNR, CDR2 FQNEAQ (reference sequence). The CDR3 extends over 16 amino acids. The CDR3 loop reads CASRLTGGYMNTEAFF. The CDR3 bases are TGTGCCAGCAGGTTAACAGGGGGCTACATGAACACTGAAGCTTTCTTT.